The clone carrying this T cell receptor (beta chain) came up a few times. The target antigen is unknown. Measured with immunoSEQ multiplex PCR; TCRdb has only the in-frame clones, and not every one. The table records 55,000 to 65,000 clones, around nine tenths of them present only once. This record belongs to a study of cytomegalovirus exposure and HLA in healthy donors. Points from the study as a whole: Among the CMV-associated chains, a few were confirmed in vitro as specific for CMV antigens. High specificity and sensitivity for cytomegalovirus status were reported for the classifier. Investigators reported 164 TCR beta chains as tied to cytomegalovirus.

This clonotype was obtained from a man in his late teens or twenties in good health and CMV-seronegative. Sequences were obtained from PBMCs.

CDR3 sequence (DNA): TGTGCCAGCAGGATGGCCAGGGATCGGGCTGAAGCTTTCTTT. This encodes CASRMARDRAEAFF. V and J are TRBV2 and TRBJ1-1; D possibly corresponds to TRBD1 (5 bases). V was pared by 6 bases and J by 6 bases, with 17 bases between. The CDR3 runs to 14 residues. Germline CDR1 reads SNHLY; CDR2 reads FYNNEI.